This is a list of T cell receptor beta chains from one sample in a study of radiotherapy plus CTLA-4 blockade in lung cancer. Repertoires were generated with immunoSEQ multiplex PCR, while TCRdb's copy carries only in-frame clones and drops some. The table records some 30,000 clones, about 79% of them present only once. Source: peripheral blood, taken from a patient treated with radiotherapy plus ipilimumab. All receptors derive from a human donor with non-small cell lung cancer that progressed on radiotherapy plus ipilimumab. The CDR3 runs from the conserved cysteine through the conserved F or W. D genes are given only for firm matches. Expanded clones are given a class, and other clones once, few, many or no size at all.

cdr3_aa: CASRFPSYNEQFF
cdr3_nt: TGTGCCAGCAGGTTCCCCTCCTACAATGAGCAGTTCTTC
clone_size: .
cdr3_length: 13
v_call: TRBV28
d_call: .
j_call: TRBJ2-1

cdr3_aa: CASSQGTALSSGNTIYF
cdr3_nt: TGTGCCAGCAGCCAGGGGACCGCTCTGAGCTCTGGAAACACCATATATTTT
clone_size: .
cdr3_length: 17
v_call: TRBV2
d_call: .
j_call: TRBJ1-3

cdr3_aa: CASSLRGQGTGETQYF
cdr3_nt: TGTGCCAGCAGCTTAAGGGGACAGGGTACAGGGGAGACCCAGTACTTC
clone_size: .
cdr3_length: 16
v_call: TRBV7-8
d_call: TRBD1
j_call: TRBJ2-5

cdr3_aa: CATRAGLETQYF
cdr3_nt: TGTGCCACCCGAGCGGGATTAGAGACCCAGTACTTC
clone_size: .
cdr3_length: 12
v_call: TRBV10-3
d_call: TRBD2
j_call: TRBJ2-5

cdr3_aa: CASSVVGEGAEAFF
cdr3_nt: TGTGCCAGCAGCGTAGTTGGGGAGGGCGCTGAAGCTTTCTTT
clone_size: .
cdr3_length: 14
v_call: TRBV9
d_call: .
j_call: TRBJ1-1

cdr3_aa: CASSSGQGRYEQYF
cdr3_nt: TGTGCCAGCAGCTCCGGACAGGGGCGCTACGAGCAGTACTTC
clone_size: .
cdr3_length: 14
v_call: TRBV28
d_call: TRBD1
j_call: TRBJ2-7

cdr3_aa: CASSPDDTYEQYF
cdr3_nt: TGTGCCAGTAGTCCCGACGACACCTACGAGCAGTACTTC
clone_size: .
cdr3_length: 13
v_call: TRBV19
d_call: .
j_call: TRBJ2-7

cdr3_aa: CSVEDTGTVGAFF
cdr3_nt: TGCAGCGTTGAAGACACCGGGACGGTGGGGGCTTTCTTT
clone_size: .
cdr3_length: 13
v_call: TRBV29-1
d_call: .
j_call: TRBJ1-1

cdr3_aa: CASRTGINEQFF
cdr3_nt: TGTGCCAGCAGAACGGGGATCAATGAGCAGTTCTTC
clone_size: few
cdr3_length: 12
v_call: TRBV6-6
d_call: .
j_call: TRBJ2-1

cdr3_aa: CASSPGTSVSYEQYF
cdr3_nt: TGTGCCAGCAGCCCAGGGACTAGCGTCTCCTACGAGCAGTACTTC
clone_size: .
cdr3_length: 15
v_call: TRBV11-2
d_call: TRBD2
j_call: TRBJ2-7

cdr3_aa: CASSFFYGDTGFRTEAFF
cdr3_nt: TGTGCCAGCAGCTTCTTTTATGGCGACACAGGATTTAGGACTGAAGCTTTCTTT
clone_size: .
cdr3_length: 18
v_call: TRBV11-1
d_call: .
j_call: TRBJ1-1

cdr3_aa: CASIMGGAQDNEQFF
cdr3_nt: TGTGCCAGCATCATGGGCGGGGCACAAGACAATGAGCAGTTCTTC
clone_size: .
cdr3_length: 15
v_call: TRBV28
d_call: .
j_call: TRBJ2-1

cdr3_aa: CASSDQLQQGNTGELFF
cdr3_nt: TGTGCCAGCAGTGATCAATTACAACAGGGAAACACCGGGGAGCTGTTTTTT
clone_size: .
cdr3_length: 17
v_call: TRBV25-1
d_call: .
j_call: TRBJ2-2

cdr3_aa: CASSDPTSGTEAFF
cdr3_nt: TGTGCCAGCAGTGACCCGACGTCAGGCACTGAAGCTTTCTTT
clone_size: few
cdr3_length: 14
v_call: TRBV6-4
d_call: .
j_call: TRBJ1-1

cdr3_aa: CASRRPNSNQPQHF
cdr3_nt: TGTGCCAGCAGACGACCTAATAGCAATCAGCCCCAGCATTTT
clone_size: .
cdr3_length: 14
v_call: TRBV28
d_call: .
j_call: TRBJ1-5

cdr3_aa: CASTPGGGTRTEAFF
cdr3_nt: TGTGCCAGTACCCCAGGGGGGGGGACAAGGACTGAAGCTTTCTTT
clone_size: .
cdr3_length: 15
v_call: TRBV19
d_call: TRBD1
j_call: TRBJ1-1

cdr3_aa: CASSIRTGGGYGYTF
cdr3_nt: TGTGCCAGTAGTATACGAACAGGGGGCGGCTATGGCTACACCTTC
clone_size: .
cdr3_length: 15
v_call: TRBV19
d_call: TRBD1
j_call: TRBJ1-2

cdr3_aa: CASSLGLAGATDTQYF
cdr3_nt: TGCGCCAGCAGCTTGGGCCTAGCGGGAGCCACAGATACGCAGTATTTT
clone_size: few
cdr3_length: 16
v_call: TRBV5-1
d_call: TRBD2
j_call: TRBJ2-3

cdr3_aa: CASSEEQGDNSPLHF
cdr3_nt: TGTGCCAGCAGTGAAGAGCAAGGGGATAATTCACCCCTCCACTTT
clone_size: .
cdr3_length: 15
v_call: TRBV2
d_call: .
j_call: TRBJ1-6

cdr3_aa: CASSGGQEAYEQYF
cdr3_nt: TGTGCCAGTAGTGGGGGACAGGAGGCCTACGAGCAGTACTTC
clone_size: .
cdr3_length: 14
v_call: TRBV19
d_call: TRBD1
j_call: TRBJ2-7